These T cell receptor beta chains were read from a single sample in a study of beta chain features in type 1 diabetes. TCRdb's copy holds only in-frame clones and misses some; the assay was immunoSEQ multiplex PCR. The sample carries some 230,000 clones, around 10% recorded once. Sample: naive CD4+ T cells from blood. The receptors shown here come from a woman aged 18-29 years in good health. CDR3s include the opening cysteine and the closing phenylalanine or tryptophan. Fields, in order: J gene, clone size, D gene, V gene, CDR3 protein, CDR3 DNA. A D gene is named only where the DNA matches it firmly. Size is omitted from some rows. Given values are once, few, many or a class for expanded clones.

j_gene: TRBJ2-5; abundance: NA; d_gene: TRBD2; v_gene: TRBV5-4; CDR3aa: CASSLGGRAWETQYF; CDR3nt: TGTGCCAGCAGCTTAGGCGGGAGGGCCTGGGAGACCCAGTACTTC
j_gene: TRBJ2-3; abundance: few; d_gene: NA; v_gene: TRBV7-9; CDR3aa: CASSLRDFTDTQYF; CDR3nt: TGTGCCAGCAGCTTGAGGGACTTCACAGATACGCAGTATTTT
j_gene: TRBJ2-7; abundance: few; d_gene: TRBD2; v_gene: TRBV5-1; CDR3aa: CASSLLAGTRYEQYF; CDR3nt: TGCGCCAGCAGCTTACTAGCGGGGACTCGGTACGAGCAGTACTTC
j_gene: TRBJ2-7; abundance: few; d_gene: NA; v_gene: TRBV18; CDR3aa: CASSPEGYEQYF; CDR3nt: TGTGCCAGCTCACCGGAGGGATACGAGCAGTACTTC
j_gene: TRBJ2-7; abundance: NA; d_gene: TRBD1; v_gene: TRBV5-1; CDR3aa: CASSIRQGGEQYF; CDR3nt: TGCGCCAGCAGCATAAGACAGGGTGGAGAGCAGTACTTC
j_gene: TRBJ2-7; abundance: NA; d_gene: NA; v_gene: TRBV19; CDR3aa: CASSTRAGDYEQYF; CDR3nt: TGTGCCAGTAGTACCCGTGCAGGCGACTACGAGCAGTACTTC
j_gene: TRBJ2-7; abundance: few; d_gene: TRBD2; v_gene: TRBV5-4; CDR3aa: CASSPKTPGLADYEQYF; CDR3nt: TGTGCCAGCAGCCCGAAGACTCCGGGACTAGCGGACTACGAGCAGTACTTC
j_gene: TRBJ1-2; abundance: NA; d_gene: NA; v_gene: TRBV7-3; CDR3aa: CASSLLRVTNYGYTF; CDR3nt: TGTGCCAGCAGCTTATTGAGAGTGACTAACTATGGCTACACCTTC
j_gene: TRBJ1-5; abundance: NA; d_gene: NA; v_gene: TRBV6-1; CDR3aa: CASGEAVEGPQHF; CDR3nt: TGTGCCAGCGGCGAGGCGGTGGAGGGGCCCCAGCATTTT
j_gene: TRBJ2-7; abundance: few; d_gene: NA; v_gene: TRBV28; CDR3aa: CASSLVAGAPYEQYF; CDR3nt: TGTGCCAGCAGTTTAGTTGCTGGGGCCCCCTACGAGCAGTACTTC
j_gene: TRBJ2-7; abundance: NA; d_gene: TRBD1; v_gene: TRBV2; CDR3aa: CASSGTVYEQYF; CDR3nt: TGTGCCAGCAGCGGGACAGTCTACGAGCAGTACTTC
j_gene: TRBJ2-7; abundance: few; d_gene: TRBD2; v_gene: TRBV25-1; CDR3aa: CASTGLAGRQEQYF; CDR3nt: TGTGCCAGCACCGGACTAGCGGGACGGCAGGAGCAGTACTTC
j_gene: TRBJ1-5; abundance: NA; d_gene: NA; v_gene: TRBV6-5; CDR3aa: CASSYLGARQPQHF; CDR3nt: TGTGCCAGCAGTTACTTGGGGGCTAGGCAGCCCCAGCATTTT
j_gene: TRBJ1-1; abundance: NA; d_gene: NA; v_gene: TRBV6-5; CDR3aa: CASTGRGVWTEAFF; CDR3nt: TGTGCCAGCACTGGACGGGGGGTATGGACTGAAGCTTTCTTT
j_gene: TRBJ2-1; abundance: NA; d_gene: TRBD2; v_gene: TRBV11-2; CDR3aa: CASSEILAGGPYNEQFF; CDR3nt: TGTGCCAGCAGTGAAATCCTAGCGGGAGGGCCATACAATGAGCAGTTCTTC
j_gene: TRBJ2-5; abundance: NA; d_gene: TRBD2; v_gene: TRBV2; CDR3aa: CASSDENPGLGGTQYF; CDR3nt: TGTGCCAGCAGTGATGAGAATCCGGGACTAGGCGGGACCCAGTACTTC
j_gene: TRBJ1-2; abundance: few; d_gene: NA; v_gene: TRBV7-2; CDR3aa: CASSLRAYGYTF; CDR3nt: TGTGCCAGCAGCCTAAGAGCCTATGGCTACACCTTC
j_gene: TRBJ2-5; abundance: NA; d_gene: NA; v_gene: TRBV21-1; CDR3aa: CASSISTGLETQYF; CDR3nt: TGTGCCAGCAGCATTAGTACAGGCTTGGAGACCCAGTACTTC
j_gene: TRBJ2-7; abundance: NA; d_gene: NA; v_gene: TRBV5-6; CDR3aa: CASSLRRGRIIPEQYF; CDR3nt: TGTGCCAGCAGCTTGCGGCGGGGGCGAATTATACCCGAGCAGTACTTC
j_gene: TRBJ2-7; abundance: few; d_gene: TRBD2; v_gene: TRBV5-1; CDR3aa: CASSHGLADTYEQYF; CDR3nt: TGCGCCAGCAGCCATGGACTAGCGGACACCTACGAGCAGTACTTC
j_gene: TRBJ1-4; abundance: NA; d_gene: NA; v_gene: TRBV19; CDR3aa: CASSIIGEKLFF; CDR3nt: TGTGCCAGTAGTATAATCGGTGAAAAACTGTTTTTT
j_gene: TRBJ1-2; abundance: few; d_gene: TRBD1; v_gene: TRBV5-6; CDR3aa: CASSPEPGQGNYGYTF; CDR3nt: TGTGCCAGCAGCCCCGAACCGGGACAGGGGAACTATGGCTACACCTTC
j_gene: TRBJ2-2; abundance: few; d_gene: NA; v_gene: TRBV28; CDR3aa: CASSLVEKLFF; CDR3nt: TGTGCCAGCAGTTTAGTAGAGAAGCTGTTTTTT
j_gene: TRBJ2-1; abundance: many; d_gene: TRBD2; v_gene: TRBV15; CDR3aa: CATSRGLADVDNEQFF; CDR3nt: TGTGCCACCAGCAGGGGACTAGCGGACGTGGACAATGAGCAGTTCTTC
j_gene: TRBJ2-3; abundance: NA; d_gene: NA; v_gene: TRBV15; CDR3aa: CATRTETSRTDTQYF; CDR3nt: TGTGCCACCAGAACGGAGACTAGTCGAACAGATACGCAGTATTTT
j_gene: TRBJ1-1; abundance: NA; d_gene: NA; v_gene: TRBV6-6; CDR3aa: CASKTGGGHPDFF; CDR3nt: TGTGCCAGCAAAACGGGAGGGGGGCACCCTGATTTCTTT
j_gene: TRBJ1-1; abundance: NA; d_gene: NA; v_gene: TRBV2; CDR3aa: CASSEAGAREGSEAFF; CDR3nt: TGTGCCAGCAGTGAAGCCGGGGCGAGGGAGGGGTCAGAAGCTTTCTTT
j_gene: TRBJ1-2; abundance: few; d_gene: NA; v_gene: TRBV6-6; CDR3aa: CASSYLGQGGYGYTF; CDR3nt: TGTGCCAGCAGTTACCTGGGTCAGGGTGGATATGGCTACACCTTC
j_gene: TRBJ1-5; abundance: few; d_gene: NA; v_gene: TRBV28; CDR3aa: CASSTTVLGNQPQHF; CDR3nt: TGTGCCAGCAGTACGACAGTCTTAGGCAATCAGCCCCAGCATTTT
j_gene: TRBJ2-7; abundance: few; d_gene: NA; v_gene: TRBV19; CDR3aa: CASSMGPFGEQYF; CDR3nt: TGTGCCAGTAGTATGGGGCCGTTCGGTGAGCAGTACTTC
j_gene: TRBJ2-5; abundance: few; d_gene: TRBD2; v_gene: TRBV5-1; CDR3aa: CASSLGTSGRIQETQYF; CDR3nt: TGCGCCAGCAGCTTGGGGACTAGCGGGAGAATCCAAGAGACCCAGTACTTC
j_gene: TRBJ1-4; abundance: NA; d_gene: NA; v_gene: TRBV6-6; CDR3aa: CASYESWGGEKLFF; CDR3nt: TGTGCCAGCTACGAGAGTTGGGGGGGTGAAAAACTGTTTTTT
j_gene: TRBJ1-5; abundance: NA; d_gene: NA; v_gene: TRBV6-4; CDR3aa: CASSVNRVEQPQHF; CDR3nt: TGTGCCAGCAGTGTCAACAGGGTCGAACAGCCCCAGCATTTT
j_gene: TRBJ1-5; abundance: NA; d_gene: NA; v_gene: TRBV6-1; CDR3aa: CASRSEGKQPQHF; CDR3nt: TGTGCCAGCAGGTCGGAGGGGAAGCAGCCCCAGCATTTT
j_gene: TRBJ2-1; abundance: NA; d_gene: TRBD1; v_gene: TRBV18; CDR3aa: CASSRDRADEQFF; CDR3nt: TGTGCCAGCTCACGGGACAGGGCTGATGAGCAGTTCTTC
j_gene: TRBJ2-5; abundance: NA; d_gene: NA; v_gene: TRBV5-6; CDR3aa: CASSLPKETQYF; CDR3nt: TGTGCCAGCAGCTTGCCAAAAGAGACCCAGTACTTC
j_gene: TRBJ2-7; abundance: many; d_gene: TRBD1; v_gene: TRBV30; CDR3aa: CAALPQGPYEQYF; CDR3nt: TGTGCCGCCCTGCCACAGGGGCCCTACGAGCAGTACTTC
j_gene: TRBJ1-1; abundance: few; d_gene: TRBD1; v_gene: TRBV30; CDR3aa: CAWSLGRGTPAFF; CDR3nt: TGTGCCTGGAGTTTGGGCAGGGGGACCCCAGCTTTCTTT
j_gene: TRBJ2-7; abundance: NA; d_gene: TRBD2; v_gene: TRBV30; CDR3aa: CAWSAAGLAGNEQYF; CDR3nt: TGTGCCTGGAGCGCAGCCGGACTAGCGGGAAACGAGCAGTACTTC
j_gene: TRBJ2-3; abundance: few; d_gene: NA; v_gene: TRBV2; CDR3aa: CASRALFRGTDTQYF; CDR3nt: TGTGCCAGCAGGGCTCTTTTCCGAGGTACAGATACGCAGTATTTT
j_gene: TRBJ2-1; abundance: few; d_gene: NA; v_gene: TRBV6-1; CDR3aa: CASSEVPSSYNEQFF; CDR3nt: TGTGCCAGCAGTGAAGTTCCTAGCTCCTACAATGAGCAGTTCTTC
j_gene: TRBJ2-1; abundance: few; d_gene: TRBD2; v_gene: TRBV4-1; CDR3aa: CASSQVLRGVGEQFF; CDR3nt: TGCGCCAGCAGCCAAGTACTCCGGGGGGTAGGTGAGCAGTTCTTC
j_gene: TRBJ1-5; abundance: NA; d_gene: NA; v_gene: TRBV6-6; CDR3aa: CASRPDGEDQPQHF; CDR3nt: TGTGCCAGCAGGCCAGACGGAGAAGATCAGCCCCAGCATTTT
j_gene: TRBJ2-2; abundance: NA; d_gene: TRBD2; v_gene: TRBV7-8; CDR3aa: CASSRQRESYTGELFF; CDR3nt: TGTGCCAGCAGCCGCCAGCGGGAGTCTTACACCGGGGAGCTGTTTTTT
j_gene: TRBJ1-1; abundance: NA; d_gene: NA; v_gene: TRBV5-1; CDR3aa: CASSLRGTEAFF; CDR3nt: TGCGCCAGCAGCTTAAGAGGAACTGAAGCTTTCTTT
j_gene: TRBJ2-3; abundance: NA; d_gene: NA; v_gene: TRBV5-1; CDR3aa: CASSLQQTPDTQYF; CDR3nt: TGCGCCAGCAGCTTGCAGCAGACTCCAGATACGCAGTATTTT
j_gene: TRBJ2-2; abundance: few; d_gene: NA; v_gene: TRBV5-1; CDR3aa: CASSIELSPGELFF; CDR3nt: TGCGCCAGCAGCATAGAGCTAAGTCCCGGGGAGCTGTTTTTT
j_gene: TRBJ1-6; abundance: NA; d_gene: NA; v_gene: TRBV2; CDR3aa: CASSPSGVANSPLHF; CDR3nt: TGTGCCAGCAGTCCCTCGGGTGTGGCGAATTCACCCCTCCACTTT
j_gene: TRBJ2-7; abundance: few; d_gene: TRBD1; v_gene: TRBV5-6; CDR3aa: CASSPTGVASYEQYF; CDR3nt: TGTGCCAGCAGCCCGACAGGGGTGGCCTCCTACGAGCAGTACTTC
j_gene: TRBJ2-1; abundance: few; d_gene: TRBD2; v_gene: TRBV27; CDR3aa: CASSFAGGSYNEQFF; CDR3nt: TGTGCCAGCAGTTTTGCGGGGGGTTCCTACAATGAGCAGTTCTTC
j_gene: TRBJ2-6; abundance: few; d_gene: TRBD1; v_gene: TRBV29-1; CDR3aa: CSVGTGASGANVLTF; CDR3nt: TGCAGCGTTGGGACAGGGGCCTCTGGGGCCAACGTCCTGACTTTC
j_gene: TRBJ1-2; abundance: NA; d_gene: NA; v_gene: TRBV6-5; CDR3aa: CATRGGRNYGYTF; CDR3nt: TGTGCCACCCGGGGGGGACGGAACTATGGCTACACCTTC
j_gene: TRBJ2-7; abundance: NA; d_gene: NA; v_gene: TRBV19; CDR3aa: CASSPHNGGSLLEQYF; CDR3nt: TGTGCCAGTAGTCCCCATAATGGAGGCTCCCTCCTCGAGCAGTACTTC
j_gene: TRBJ2-1; abundance: few; d_gene: TRBD1; v_gene: TRBV2; CDR3aa: CASRETGVAYNEQFF; CDR3nt: TGTGCCAGCAGGGAAACAGGGGTGGCCTACAATGAGCAGTTCTTC
j_gene: TRBJ1-2; abundance: few; d_gene: NA; v_gene: TRBV6-6; CDR3aa: CASQRGVGSYGYTF; CDR3nt: TGTGCCAGTCAACGGGGGGTCGGTAGCTATGGCTACACCTTC